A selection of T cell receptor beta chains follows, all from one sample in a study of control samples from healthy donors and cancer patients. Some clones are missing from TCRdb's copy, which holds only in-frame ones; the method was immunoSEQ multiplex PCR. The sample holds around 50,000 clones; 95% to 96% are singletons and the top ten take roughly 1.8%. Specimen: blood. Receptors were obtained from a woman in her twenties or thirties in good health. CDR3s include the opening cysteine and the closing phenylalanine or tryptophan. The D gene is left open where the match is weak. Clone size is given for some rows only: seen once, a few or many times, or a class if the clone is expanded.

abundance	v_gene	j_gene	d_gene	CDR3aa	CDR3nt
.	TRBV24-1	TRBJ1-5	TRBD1	CATSAGGAQPQHF	TGTGCCACCAGTGCAGGGGGCGCTCAGCCCCAGCATTTT
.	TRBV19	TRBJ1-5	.	CASSWVRQSNQPQHF	TGTGCCAGTAGTTGGGTAAGGCAGAGCAATCAGCCCCAGCATTTT
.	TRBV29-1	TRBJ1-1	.	CSVERWGQMNTEAFF	TGCAGCGTCGAAAGGTGGGGGCAGATGAACACTGAAGCTTTCTTT
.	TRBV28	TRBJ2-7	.	CASSLPGYEQYF	TGTGCCAGCAGTTTACCCGGGTACGAGCAGTACTTC
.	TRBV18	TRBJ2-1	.	CASSRDSYNEQFF	TGTGCCAGCTCACGGGACTCGTACAATGAGCAGTTCTTC
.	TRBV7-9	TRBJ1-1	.	CASSQGSGGTEAFF	TGTGCCAGCAGCCAGGGAAGCGGCGGCACTGAAGCTTTCTTT
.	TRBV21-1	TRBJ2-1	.	CASTQSPRGEQFF	TGTGCCAGCACTCAAAGTCCTCGCGGGGAGCAGTTCTTC
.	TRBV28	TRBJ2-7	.	CASSLVGEPYEQYF	TGTGCCAGCAGTTTAGTGGGGGAACCCTACGAGCAGTACTTC
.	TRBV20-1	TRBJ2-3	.	CSASVVMADTQYF	TGCAGTGCTAGTGTGGTGATGGCGGATACGCAGTATTTT
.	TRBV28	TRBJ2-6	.	CASSESSGANVLTF	TGTGCCAGCAGTGAGAGCTCTGGGGCCAACGTCCTGACTTTC
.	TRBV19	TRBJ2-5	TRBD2	CATSLAGVGKTQYF	TGTGCCACCTCACTAGCGGGAGTTGGTAAGACCCAGTACTTC
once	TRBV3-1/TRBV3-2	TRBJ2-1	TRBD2	CASSRIAGAGNEQFF	TGTGCCAGCAGCCGAATAGCGGGAGCTGGGAATGAGCAGTTCTTC
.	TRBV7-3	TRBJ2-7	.	CASSLGANYEQYF	TGTGCCAGCAGCTTAGGGGCAAACTACGAGCAGTACTTC
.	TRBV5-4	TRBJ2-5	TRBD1	CASSLGQGGETQYF	TGTGCCAGCAGCTTGGGACAGGGGGGAGAGACCCAGTACTTC
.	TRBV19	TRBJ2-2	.	CASSITSGYTGELFF	TGTGCCAGTAGTATCACCAGCGGGTACACCGGGGAGCTGTTTTTT
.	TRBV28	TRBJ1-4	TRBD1	CASSPVTGGFEKLFF	TGTGCCAGCAGTCCGGTGACAGGGGGGTTTGAAAAACTGTTTTTT
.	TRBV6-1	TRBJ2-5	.	CASSEPGGETQYF	TGTGCCAGCAGTGAACCAGGCGGGGAGACCCAGTACTTC
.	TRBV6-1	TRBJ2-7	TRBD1	CASSDRTGYEQYF	TGTGCCAGCAGTGACAGGACAGGCTACGAGCAGTACTTC
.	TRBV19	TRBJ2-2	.	CASSIESSVGTGELFF	TGTGCCAGTAGTATAGAGTCCAGCGTTGGAACCGGGGAGCTGTTTTTT
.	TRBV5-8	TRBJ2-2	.	CASSLEGFTGELFF	TGTGCCAGCAGCTTGGAGGGGTTCACCGGGGAGCTGTTTTTT
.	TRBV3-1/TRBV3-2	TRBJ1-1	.	CASSDLVRTEAFF	TGTGCCAGCAGCGACTTAGTGCGGACTGAAGCTTTCTTT
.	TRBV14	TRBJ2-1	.	CASSQFFSDEQFF	TGTGCCAGCAGCCAATTCTTTAGCGATGAGCAGTTCTTC
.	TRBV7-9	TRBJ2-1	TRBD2	CASSTRGLAGGLLRYNEQFF	TGTGCCAGCAGCACTCGGGGACTAGCGGGAGGTTTGCTGAGGTACAATGAGCAGTTCTTC
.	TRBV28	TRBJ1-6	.	CASSRLQNSPLHF	TGTGCCAGCAGCCGCCTCCAGAATTCACCCCTCCACTTT
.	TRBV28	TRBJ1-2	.	CASRLTDGNNYGYTF	TGTGCCAGCAGATTAACCGACGGAAATAACTATGGCTACACCTTC
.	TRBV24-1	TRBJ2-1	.	CATSDLLEDEQFF	TGTGCCACCAGTGATTTGTTGGAGGATGAGCAGTTCTTC
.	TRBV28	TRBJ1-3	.	CASRRGVSGNTIYF	TGTGCCAGCCGCCGGGGTGTCTCTGGAAACACCATATATTTT
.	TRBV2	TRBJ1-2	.	CASEETETVYGYTF	TGTGCCAGCGAGGAGACAGAGACCGTCTATGGCTACACCTTC